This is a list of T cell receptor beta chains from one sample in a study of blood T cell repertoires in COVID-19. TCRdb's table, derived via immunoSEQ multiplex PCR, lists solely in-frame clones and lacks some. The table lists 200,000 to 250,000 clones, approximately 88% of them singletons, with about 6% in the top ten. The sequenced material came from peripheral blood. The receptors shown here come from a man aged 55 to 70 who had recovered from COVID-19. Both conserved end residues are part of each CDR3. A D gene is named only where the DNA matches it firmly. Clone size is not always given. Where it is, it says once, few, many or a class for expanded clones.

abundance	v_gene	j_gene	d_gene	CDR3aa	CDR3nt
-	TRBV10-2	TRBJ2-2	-	CASSRTRGLNTGELFF	TGCGCCAGCAGTAGGACGCGGGGGCTCAACACCGGGGAGCTGTTTTTT
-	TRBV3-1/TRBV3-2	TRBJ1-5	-	CASSQEWGGGQPQHF	TGTGCCAGCAGCCAAGAGTGGGGGGGAGGGCAGCCCCAGCATTTT
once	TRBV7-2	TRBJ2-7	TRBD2	CASSFTGLVTYEQYF	TGTGCCAGCAGCTTCACTGGACTAGTTACCTACGAGCAGTACTTC
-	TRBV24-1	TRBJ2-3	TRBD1	CATSVGTGGRTDTQYF	TGTGCCACCAGTGTAGGGACAGGGGGAAGGACAGATACGCAGTATTTT
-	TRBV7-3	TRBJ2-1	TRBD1	CASSLSPGQSSSYNEQFF	TGTGCCAGCAGCCTAAGCCCGGGACAGTCTAGCTCCTACAATGAGCAGTTCTTC
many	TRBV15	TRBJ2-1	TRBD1	CATSTGTGGVNEQFF	TGTGCCACCAGCACGGGGACAGGGGGCGTAAATGAGCAGTTCTTC
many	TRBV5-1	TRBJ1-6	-	CASNDGGNSPLHF	TGCGCCAGCAACGACGGGGGTAATTCACCCCTCCACTTT
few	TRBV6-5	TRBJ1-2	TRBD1	CASSYSLQGFNYGYTF	TGTGCCAGCAGTTACTCGCTACAGGGGTTCAACTATGGCTACACCTTC
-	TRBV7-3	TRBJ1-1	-	CASSFDKNTEAFF	TGTGCCAGCAGCTTCGACAAGAACACTGAAGCTTTCTTT
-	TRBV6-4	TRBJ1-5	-	CASSDSTGQRNQPQHF	TGTGCCAGCAGTGACTCGACAGGACAGCGCAATCAGCCCCAGCATTTT
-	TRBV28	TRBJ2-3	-	CASRDSTWDTQYF	TGTGCCAGCCGGGACTCAACATGGGATACGCAGTATTTT
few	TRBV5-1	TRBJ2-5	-	CASSGGTQETQYF	TGCGCCAGCAGCGGCGGGACTCAAGAGACCCAGTACTTC
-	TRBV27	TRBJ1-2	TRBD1	CASSLYQGAHYGYTF	TGTGCCAGCAGTTTATATCAGGGGGCCCACTATGGCTACACCTTC
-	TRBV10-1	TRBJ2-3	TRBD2	CASTSRRGGADTQYF	TGCGCCAGCACCTCACGGCGCGGGGGGGCAGATACGCAGTATTTT
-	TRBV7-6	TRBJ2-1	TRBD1	CASSLVGQGANEQFF	TGTGCCAGCAGCTTAGTCGGACAGGGGGCGAATGAGCAGTTCTTC
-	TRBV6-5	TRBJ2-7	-	CASTLTGSYEQYF	TGTGCCAGCACCCTAACCGGTTCCTACGAGCAGTACTTC
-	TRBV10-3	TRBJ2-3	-	CAISPLGGTQYF	TGTGCCATCAGCCCACTTGGGGGGACGCAGTATTTT
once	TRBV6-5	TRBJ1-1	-	CASTGGTEAFF	TGTGCCAGCACGGGGGGCACTGAAGCTTTCTTT
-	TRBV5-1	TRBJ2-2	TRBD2	CASSVTSGRASTGELFF	TGCGCCAGCAGCGTGACTAGCGGGAGAGCTAGCACCGGGGAGCTGTTTTTT
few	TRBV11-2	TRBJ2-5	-	CASSLGGRNQETQYF	TGTGCCAGCAGCTTGGGAGGACGAAACCAAGAGACCCAGTACTTC
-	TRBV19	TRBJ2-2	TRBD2	CASSFSGLNTGELFF	TGTGCCAGTAGTTTTAGCGGGTTAAACACCGGGGAGCTGTTTTTT
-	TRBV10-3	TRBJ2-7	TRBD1	CAIRRTGHPYEQYF	TGTGCCATCAGGCGGACAGGGCATCCCTACGAGCAGTACTTC
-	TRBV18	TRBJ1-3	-	CASSPVGGHSGNTIYF	TGTGCCAGCTCACCGGTAGGAGGCCACTCTGGAAACACCATATATTTT
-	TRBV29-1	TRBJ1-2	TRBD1	CSVITGVRGYGYTF	TGCAGCGTAATCACAGGGGTGAGAGGCTATGGCTACACCTTC
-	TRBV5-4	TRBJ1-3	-	CASSFRGLGNTIYF	TGTGCCAGCAGCTTTAGAGGGCTTGGAAACACCATATATTTT
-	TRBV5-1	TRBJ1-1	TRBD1	CASSLEGADEAFF	TGCGCCAGCAGCTTGGAGGGGGCAGATGAAGCTTTCTTT
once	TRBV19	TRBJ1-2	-	CASKHQGVNGYTF	TGTGCCAGTAAGCACCAGGGTGTCAATGGCTACACCTTC
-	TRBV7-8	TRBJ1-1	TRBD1	CASSLASDRGAEAFF	TGTGCCAGCAGCTTAGCTTCGGACAGGGGCGCTGAAGCTTTCTTT
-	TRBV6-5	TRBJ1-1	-	CASSFRGGGTEAFF	TGTGCCAGCAGCTTCAGGGGCGGGGGCACTGAAGCTTTCTTT
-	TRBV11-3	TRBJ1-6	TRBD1	CASSRGQGRNNSPLHF	TGTGCCAGCAGCCGGGGACAGGGTCGAAATAATTCACCCCTCCACTTT
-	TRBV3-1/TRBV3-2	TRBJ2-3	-	CASSQEAFTDTQYF	TGTGCCAGCAGCCAAGAAGCATTTACAGATACGCAGTATTTT
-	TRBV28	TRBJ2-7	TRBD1	CASSSSGTGSSGGEQYF	TGTGCCAGCAGTTCCTCCGGGACAGGGTCCTCCGGGGGCGAGCAGTACTTC
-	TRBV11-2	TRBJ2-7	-	CASNSGAREQYF	TGTGCCAGCAATTCAGGGGCGAGGGAGCAGTACTTC
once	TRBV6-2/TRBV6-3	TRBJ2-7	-	CASSYSSYEQYF	TGTGCCAGCAGTTACTCGAGCTACGAGCAGTACTTC
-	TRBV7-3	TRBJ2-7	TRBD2	CASSWGGSSYEQYF	TGTGCCAGCAGTTGGGGGGGAAGTTCCTACGAGCAGTACTTC
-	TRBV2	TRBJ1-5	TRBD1	CASSSTGVGQPQHF	TGTGCCAGCAGTTCCACAGGGGTAGGTCAGCCCCAGCATTTT
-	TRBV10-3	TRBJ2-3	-	CAISATVSTDTQYF	TGTGCCATCAGTGCTACGGTGAGCACAGATACGCAGTATTTT
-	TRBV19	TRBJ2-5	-	CASSILPRETQYF	TGTGCCAGTAGTATACTGCCCCGGGAGACCCAGTACTTC
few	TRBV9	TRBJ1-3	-	CASSVVGGGGSGNTIYF	TGTGCCAGCAGCGTAGTCGGGGGAGGTGGTTCTGGAAACACCATATATTTT
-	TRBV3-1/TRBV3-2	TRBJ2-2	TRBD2	CASSRWTSGSRRGNTGELFF	TGTGCCAGCAGCCGATGGACTAGCGGGAGTCGTAGAGGGAACACCGGGGAGCTGTTTTTT
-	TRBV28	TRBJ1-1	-	CASSLWGRPEAFF	TGTGCCAGCAGTTTATGGGGCAGACCTGAAGCTTTCTTT
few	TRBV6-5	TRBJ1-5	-	CASSWDINQPQHF	TGTGCCAGCAGCTGGGACATTAATCAGCCCCAGCATTTT
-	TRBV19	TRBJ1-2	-	CASSISGNYGYTF	TGTGCCAGTAGTATATCGGGGAACTATGGCTACACCTTC
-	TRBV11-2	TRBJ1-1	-	CASSLDSTEAFF	TGTGCCAGCAGCTTAGACAGCACTGAAGCTTTCTTT
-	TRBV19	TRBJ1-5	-	CASSSGSNQPQHF	TGTGCCAGTAGCTCGGGTAGCAATCAGCCCCAGCATTTT
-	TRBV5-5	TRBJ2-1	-	CASSSGMGATSYNEQFF	TGTGCCAGCAGCTCGGGTATGGGGGCCACGTCCTACAATGAGCAGTTCTTC
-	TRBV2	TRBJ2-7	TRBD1	CASSYGQGVSYEQYF	TGTGCCAGCAGTTATGGACAGGGGGTTTCCTACGAGCAGTACTTC
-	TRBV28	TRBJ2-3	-	CASSSRAYYADTQYF	TGTGCCAGCAGCTCGAGGGCCTACTACGCAGATACGCAGTATTTT
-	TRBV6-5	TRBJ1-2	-	CASSYSRGHGYGYTF	TGTGCCAGCAGTTACTCGCGGGGGCATGGCTATGGCTACACCTTC
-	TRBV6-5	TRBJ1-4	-	CASRAFATNEKLFF	TGTGCCAGCAGGGCCTTTGCAACTAATGAAAAACTGTTTTTT
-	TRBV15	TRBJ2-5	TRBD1	CATSRKGAGETQYF	TGTGCCACCAGCAGAAAGGGGGCGGGAGAGACCCAGTACTTC
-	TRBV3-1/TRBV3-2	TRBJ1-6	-	CASSQWHGGNSPLHF	TGTGCCAGCAGCCAATGGCACGGAGGCAATTCACCCCTCCACTTT
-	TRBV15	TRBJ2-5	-	CATSRGRGPGKETQYF	TGTGCCACCAGCAGAGGCCGGGGTCCCGGGAAAGAGACCCAGTACTTC
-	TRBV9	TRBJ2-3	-	CASSVAGQLADTQYF	TGTGCCAGCAGCGTAGCTGGACAGTTAGCAGATACGCAGTATTTT
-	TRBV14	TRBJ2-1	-	CASSQERVPRGSSYNEQFF	TGTGCCAGCAGCCAAGAACGAGTCCCCAGGGGCAGCTCCTACAATGAGCAGTTCTTC
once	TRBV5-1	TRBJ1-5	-	CASSLNAGGNQPQHF	TGCGCCAGCAGCTTGAATGCAGGGGGCAATCAGCCCCAGCATTTT
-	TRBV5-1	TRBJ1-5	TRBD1	CASSLTGGYDQPQHF	TGCGCCAGCAGCCTAACAGGGGGTTACGATCAGCCCCAGCATTTT
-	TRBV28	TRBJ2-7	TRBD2	CASTLGGTSGSYEQYF	TGTGCCAGCACCCTCGGGGGGACTAGCGGGTCCTACGAGCAGTACTTC
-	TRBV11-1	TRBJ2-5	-	CASSLGVGGGETQYF	TGTGCCAGCAGTCTCGGGGTGGGAGGGGGAGAGACCCAGTACTTC